The 17 T cell receptor beta chains presented below share a single source sample, sequenced in a study of Ad26.COV2.S vaccination and SARS-CoV-2 variants. Method: immunoSEQ multiplex PCR; TCRdb's copy keeps in-frame clones and lacks some. The repertoire holds 180,000 or so clones, with roughly 85% as singletons. The sample consisted of peripheral blood, taken after recovery from COVID-19. The receptors come from a human donor who had recovered from COVID-19.

The V and J genes are TRBV15 and TRBJ1-2, with TRBD1 as a possible D gene (6 bases). The germline CDR1 and CDR2 sequences are LNHNV and YYDKDF (reference sequence). The CDR3 consists of 15 residues. V lost 0 bases and J lost 8, with 16 bases in between. In DNA form, the CDR3 reads TGTGCCACCAGCAGAGATCAAGGGGGAGTCGGGGGCTACACCTTC. Its translation: CATSRDQGGVGGYTF.

Written as DNA, the CDR3 is TGTGCCAGCAGCCCCCCGGGACAGGGGGCGGACGAGCAGTACTTC. Protein: CASSPPGQGADEQYF. The chain has TRBV27 and TRBJ2-7; 12 bases agree with TRBD1. CDR1 MNHEY and CDR2 SMNVEV come from the germline V gene (reference sequence). The CDR3 is made up of 15 amino acids. The ends lost 6 bases at V and 5 bases at J; junction bases unmatched: 8.

The chain couples TRBV12-3 or TRBV12-4 to TRBJ2-7; D not certain. The CDR3 runs to 10 residues. Trimming pared 5 bases from V and 2 bases from J, leaving 1 base between. CDR3 nucleotides: TGTGCCAGCAGTACCTACGAGCAGTACTTC. Residues: CASSTYEQYF.

The rearrangement joins TRBV11-1 to TRBJ1-2; 12 positions agree with TRBD1. Germline CDR1 and CDR2: SGHAT and FQDESV (reference sequence). The CDR3 contains 15 residues. Trimming cost V 2 bases and J 6 bases; bases outside gene matches: 4. CDR3 amino acids: CASSLRGTGGHGYTF. CDR3 DNA: TGTGCCAGCAGCTTACGTGGGACAGGGGGCCATGGCTACACCTTC.

This sequence joins TRBV28 and TRBJ2-5; the D gene is possibly TRBD2 (6 bases). This CDR3 is built from 13 residues. Germline V gene lookup returns CDR1 MDHEN and CDR2 SYDVKM. V lost 6 bases, J lost 3 bases, and 11 bases lay in between. DNA of the CDR3: TGTGCCAGCAGCTGGAGGGCTGAAGAGACCCAGTACTTC. Translated: CASSWRAEETQYF.

In this sample, this clone turned up once. The chain joins TRBV7-2 to TRBJ2-5; D is perhaps TRBD1 (6 bases). Trimming left V 1 base short and J 5 bases short, with 8 bases between. Germline V gene sequence: CDR1 SGHTA, CDR2 FQGNSA. There are 13 residues in the CDR3. DNA for the CDR3: TGTGCCAGCAGCTTAGGACAGGAGGAGACCCAGTACTTC. This sequence encodes CASSLGQEETQYF.

V usage is TRBV27 and J usage is TRBJ2-7; D possibly corresponds to TRBD2 (6 bases). CDR1 MNHEY and CDR2 SMNVEV come from the germline V gene (reference sequence). The V end lost 6 bases, the J end lost 1 base, and 13 bases lay between the germline ends. There are 14 residues in the CDR3. The CDR3 region has the DNA TGTGCCAGCAGCCCCGCGCGGGAATCCTACGAGCAGTACTTC. Translation: CASSPARESYEQYF.

The J gene is TRBJ1-2, the V gene TRBV20-1; no clear D gene. This CDR3 spans 11 amino acids. Germline V gene lookup returns CDR1 DFQATT and CDR2 SNEGSKA (reference sequence). Trimming removed 0 bases from V and 7 bases from J, with 6 bases in between. The CDR3 bases are TGCAGTGCTAGAGACTACAGTGGCTACACCTTC. It is translated as CSARDYSGYTF.

The genes are TRBV15 and TRBJ1-5; D possibly corresponds to TRBD1 (5 bases). Germline assignment: CDR1 LNHNV and CDR2 YYDKDF (reference sequence). The CDR3 is made up of 17 amino acids. V was pared by 7 bases and J by 0 bases, with 19 bases between. The CDR3 loop is CATISIGGTLSNQPQHF. In DNA form, the CDR3 reads TGTGCCACCATCTCGATTGGGGGGACCCTTAGCAATCAGCCCCAGCATTTT.

In DNA, the CDR3 is TGTGCCAGCAGTGCGACCGGGACAAAAGAGACCCAGTACTTC. Its translation is CASSATGTKETQYF. V is TRBV27 and J is TRBJ2-5; weak D call: TRBD1 (6 bases). This CDR3 is 14 amino acids long. The V end was cut by 5 bases, the J end by 3 bases, with 13 bases between. The germline V gene has CDR1 MNHEY and CDR2 SMNVEV (reference sequence).

This chain joins TRBV6-5 and TRBJ2-3; D possibly corresponds to TRBD1 (7 bases). The CDR3 loop spans 14 amino acids. CDR1 and CDR2 (germline): MNHEY, SVGAGI. V was shortened by 6 bases and J by 3 bases, with 13 bases between the two germline ends. CDR3 in DNA: TGTGCCAGCAGCGAGACAGGGAGGACAGATACGCAGTATTTT. Protein product: CASSETGRTDTQYF.

The CDR3 loop is CASKSSANYGYTF. The CDR3 DNA follows: TGTGCCAGCAAATCCAGTGCCAACTATGGCTACACCTTC. V is TRBV27 and J is TRBJ1-2; unclear D gene. The germline gives CDR1 MNHEY, CDR2 SMNVEV (reference sequence). The CDR3 has 13 amino acids. Deletions cut 7 bases from V and 2 bases from J, with 11 bases between.

This chain uses TRBV3-1 (or the pseudogene TRBV3-2) with TRBJ1-2; 9 nucleotides agree with TRBD1. Germline V gene lookup returns CDR1 LGHDT and CDR2 YNNKEL (reference sequence). With 4 bases clipped from V and 3 bases from J, the junction kept 9 bases outside the gene matches. The CDR3 extends over 16 amino acids. The CDR3: CASSLFSGTGHYGYTF. CDR3 nucleotides: TGTGCCAGCAGCCTCTTCTCCGGGACAGGGCACTATGGCTACACCTTC.

The chain joins TRBV7-2 to TRBJ2-1; TRBD2 aligns across 8 bases. V was clipped by 5 bases and J by 9 bases; unmatched bases: 15. This CDR3 is 16 amino acids long. Per the germline V gene, CDR1 is SGHTA and CDR2 is FQGNSA. The CDR3, as DNA: TGTGCCAGCAGCGGCCGGTATTTAGCGGGATTCGGTGAGCAGTTCTTC. Translation gives CASSGRYLAGFGEQFF.

The rearrangement joins TRBV28 to TRBJ2-7, with D possibly matching TRBD2 (8 bases). The CDR3 totals 15 residues. The V gene's germline CDR1 is MDHEN and CDR2 SYDVKM. Trimming stripped 3 bases from V and 5 bases from J, with 17 bases between. In DNA form, the CDR3 reads TGTGCCAGCAGTTTGACAGGGACTAGAAAGGACGAGCAGTACTTC. This codes for CASSLTGTRKDEQYF.

The chain links TRBV2 to TRBJ2-1; 7 bases map to TRBD2. CDR3 length: 13 amino acids. Germline CDR1 SNHLY, CDR2 FYNNEI. V trimming: 4 bases; J trimming: 8 bases; junction bases outside the gene matches: 5. The CDR3 sequence is CASSGERGDEQFF. The CDR3 nucleotides are TGTGCCAGCAGTGGGGAACGGGGGGATGAGCAGTTCTTC.

Worth noting for this clone: Its ends do not fully match the called genes, so a read error is possible. This chain's CDR3 is CASSPASDNEQFF. CDR3 DNA: TGTGCCAGCAGCCCGGCCTCCGACAATGAGCAGTTCTTC. This rearrangement joins TRBV7-9 to TRBJ2-1; D ambiguous. This CDR3 comprises 13 residues. CDR1 and CDR2 from the germline V gene are SEHNR and FQNEAQ (reference sequence).